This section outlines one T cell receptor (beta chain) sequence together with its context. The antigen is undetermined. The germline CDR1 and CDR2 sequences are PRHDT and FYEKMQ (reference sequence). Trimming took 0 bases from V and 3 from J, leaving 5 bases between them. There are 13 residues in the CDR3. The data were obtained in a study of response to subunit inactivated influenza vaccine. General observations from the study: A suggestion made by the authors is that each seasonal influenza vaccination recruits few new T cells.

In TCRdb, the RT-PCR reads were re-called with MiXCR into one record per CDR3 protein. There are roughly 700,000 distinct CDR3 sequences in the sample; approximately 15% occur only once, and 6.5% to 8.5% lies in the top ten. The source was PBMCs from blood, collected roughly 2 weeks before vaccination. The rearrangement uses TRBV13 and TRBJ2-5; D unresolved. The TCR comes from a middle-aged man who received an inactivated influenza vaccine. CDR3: CASSLGYKETQYF. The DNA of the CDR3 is TGTGCCAGCAGCTTAGGATACAAAGAGACCCAGTACTTC. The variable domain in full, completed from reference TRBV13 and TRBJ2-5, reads AAGVIQSPRHLIKEKRETATLKCYPIPRHDTVYWYQQGPGQDPQFLISFYEKMQSDKGSIPDRFSAQQFSDYHSELNMSSLELGDSALYFCASSLGYKETQYFGPGTRLLVL.